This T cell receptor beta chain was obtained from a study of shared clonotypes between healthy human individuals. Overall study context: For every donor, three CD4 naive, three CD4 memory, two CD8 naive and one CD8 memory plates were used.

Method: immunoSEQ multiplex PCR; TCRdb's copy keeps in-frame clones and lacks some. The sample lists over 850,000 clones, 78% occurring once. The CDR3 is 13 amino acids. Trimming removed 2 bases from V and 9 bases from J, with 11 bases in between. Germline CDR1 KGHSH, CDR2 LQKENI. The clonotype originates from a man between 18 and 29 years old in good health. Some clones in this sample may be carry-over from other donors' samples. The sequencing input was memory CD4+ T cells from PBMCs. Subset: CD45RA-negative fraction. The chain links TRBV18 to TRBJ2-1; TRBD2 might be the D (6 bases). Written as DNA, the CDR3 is TGTGCCAGCTCACCAGCGGAGGGCCGTGAGCAGTTCTTC. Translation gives CASSPAEGREQFF.